What follows are 32 T cell receptor beta chains derived from one specimen sequenced in a study of human T cells and chemical hapten exposure. Time point here: patch test 1, 2 weeks after DPC sensitization. Treatment of the sample: therapeutic diphenylcyclopropenone sensitization with weekly scalp DPC. Using its own MiXCR run on the RACE reads, TCRdb lists one record per CDR3 protein. The data hold under 130,000 distinct CDR3 sequences, with 9.5% to 11% observed a single time. Material: whole blood, obtained in connection with sensitization to the hapten diphenylcyclopropenone (DPC). These receptors were taken from a woman between 35 and 50 years old with alopecia areata. Some clones in this sample may be carry-over from other donors' samples.

This clonotype was detected only a few times. The chain combines TRBV28 with TRBJ2-7, with TRBD2 matching 11 bases. V lost 9 bases and J lost 3; bases outside the gene matches: 4. Germline CDR1 reads MDHEN; CDR2 reads SYDVKM. The CDR3 extends over 13 amino acids. This chain's CDR3 is CASLAGGLYEQYF. For the CDR3, the DNA is TGTGCCAGTCTAGCGGGAGGCCTCTACGAGCAGTACTTC.

The chain uses TRBV5-1 and TRBJ2-5; tentative D call: TRBD1 (5 bases). Germline V gene sequence: CDR1 SGHRS, CDR2 YFSETQ. The ends were cut back, 4 bases at V and 1 base at J, with 11 bases in the middle. The CDR3 extends over 14 amino acids. In nucleotides, the CDR3 is TGCGCCAGCAGCCCTGCTGGGGCCCAAGAGACCCAGTACTTC. This gives the protein CASSPAGAQETQYF.

The rearrangement joins TRBV6-4 to TRBJ1-1; D possibly corresponds to TRBD1 (5 bases). Trimming removed 0 bases from V and 6 bases from J, with 8 bases in between. Germline CDR1 reads MRHNA; CDR2 reads SNTAGT. The CDR3 runs to 13 residues. CDR3 residues: CASSDSLGAEAFF. CDR3 nucleotide sequence: TGTGCCAGCAGTGACTCATTGGGGGCTGAAGCTTTCTTT.

The rearrangement uses TRBV19 and TRBJ2-5; D call uncertain. Looked up from germline, CDR1 is LNHDA and CDR2 is SQIVND (reference sequence). V gave up 3 bases and J gave up 5 bases, with 7 bases separating them. The CDR3 is made up of 12 amino acids. In DNA form, the CDR3 reads TGTGCCAGTAGTATGGCCTGGGAGACCCAGTACTTC. It codes for CASSMAWETQYF. Drawing the rest from reference TRBV19 and TRBJ2-5, the complete variable domain is DGGITQSPKYLFRKEGQNVTLSCEQNLNHDAMYWYRQDPGQGLRLIYYSQIVNDFQKGDIAEGYSVSREKKESFPLTVTSAQKNPTAFYLCASSMAWETQYFGPGTRLLVL.

This clonotype has just a few counts. V gene TRBV27 combines with J gene TRBJ2-1; 14 positions agree with TRBD2. V was pared by 7 bases and J by 0 bases, with 8 bases of the junction left unmatched. Germline V CDR1 and CDR2: MNHEY, SMNVEV (reference sequence). The CDR3 contains 18 residues. CDR3 residues: CASNRGTSGGNSYNEQFF. For the CDR3, the DNA is TGTGCCAGCAACCGGGGGACTAGCGGGGGTAACTCCTACAATGAGCAGTTCTTC.

The chain employs TRBV5-5 and TRBJ2-5; D uncertain. Germline values: CDR1 SGHKS, CDR2 YYEKEE (reference sequence). There are 14 residues in the CDR3. V was pared by 0 bases and J by 1 base, with 7 bases between. In nucleotides, the CDR3 is TGTGCCAGCAGCTTGGGACACAGCCAAGAGACCCAGTACTTC. Its translation is CASSLGHSQETQYF. Using reference TRBV5-5 and TRBJ2-5 for the parts outside the CDR3, the full variable domain is DAGVTQSPTHLIKTRGQQVTLRCSPISGHKSVSWYQQVLGQGPQFIFQYYEKEERGRGNFPDRFSARQFPNYSSELNVNALLLGDSALYLCASSLGHSQETQYFGPGTRLLVL.

This clonotype occurred many times. This sequence joins TRBV18 and TRBJ1-1; 9 bases are a match to TRBD1. Trimming cost V 0 bases and J 4 bases; bases outside gene matches: 6. This CDR3 region has 16 residues. The germline CDR1 and CDR2 sequences are KGHSH and LQKENI. This CDR3 reads CASSPPGRGQGTEAFF. The CDR3, as DNA: TGTGCCAGCTCACCACCGGGACGGGGACAGGGCACTGAAGCTTTCTTT.

This clonotype was recorded many times. The chain's CDR3 is CASSPDRGRSANSPLHF. CDR3 in DNA: TGTGCCAGCAGCCCCGACAGGGGGAGGTCCGCTAATTCACCCCTCCACTTT. The chain joins TRBV7-2 to TRBJ1-6; TRBD1 matches at 9 bases. Germline-derived CDR1 and CDR2 are SGHTA and FQGNSA. J gave up 6 bases and V 5 bases, and 11 bases lay outside the gene matches. The CDR3 consists of 17 residues.

As for this clonotype: This may arise from a read error, as a much more abundant clone is one base away. The J gene is TRBJ2-7, the V gene TRBV27, with D perhaps TRBD2 (5 bases). The germline gives CDR1 MNHEY, CDR2 SMNVEV (reference sequence). The CDR3 sequence is 13 residues long. V shed 3 bases and J shed 0 bases, with 6 bases lying between them. The CDR3, as DNA: TGTGCCAGCAGTTTCGGGGTCTCCTACGAGCAGTACTTC. Its translation is CASSFGVSYEQYF.

This clonotype came up a few times. V and J are TRBV5-6 and TRBJ2-7; D not resolved. With 4 bases removed from V and 4 bases from J, the gap between germline ends came to 9 bases. The CDR3 is made up of 12 amino acids. The germline CDR1 and CDR2 sequences are SGHDT and YYEEEE. CDR3 in amino acids: CASSLRPYEQYF. CDR3 nucleotides: TGTGCCAGCAGCCTCCGACCGTACGAGCAGTACTTC.

This clonotype was seen a few times. The CDR3 region has the DNA TGTGCCAGCAGCTCCCGGCAGGGTACCTATGGCTACACCTTC. It encodes CASSSRQGTYGYTF. V gene TRBV7-6 combines with J gene TRBJ1-2; possible D gene TRBD1, 5 bases. Germline lookup yields CDR1 SGHVS and CDR2 FNYEAQ. Trimming took off 4 bases at V and 4 bases at J, with 13 bases between the two ends. This CDR3 is 14 amino acids long.

The table lists this clonotype with a few counts. This chain connects TRBV7-9 to TRBJ1-5; 8 bases are a match to TRBD1. The CDR3 consists of 15 residues. The germline gives CDR1 SEHNR, CDR2 FQNEAQ (reference sequence). J was trimmed by 2 bases and V by 4 bases; bases with no gene match: 4. Here the CDR3 DNA reads TGTGCCAGCAGCTCCGACAGGGGCGGCAATCAGCCCCAGCATTTT. This codes for CASSSDRGGNQPQHF.

This clonotype was found many times. This sequence joins TRBV9 and TRBJ2-3; TRBD1 aligns across 8 bases. After removal of 4 bases from V and 1 base from J, the junction contained 8 bases not matched to a gene. Germline CDR1 SGDLS, CDR2 YYNGEE. The CDR3 runs to 16 residues. The CDR3 here is CASSPRAGGGTDTQYF. The CDR3 region has the DNA TGTGCCAGCAGCCCCAGGGCAGGGGGCGGCACAGATACGCAGTATTTT.

This clonotype has ten or more counts. This chain uses TRBV9 with TRBJ2-5, with D maybe TRBD2 (6 bases). Per germline, CDR1 SGDLS and CDR2 YYNGEE. The CDR3 sequence is 12 residues long. V shed 3 bases and J shed 3 bases, with 6 bases lying between them. The CDR3 region has the DNA TGTGCCAGCAGCGGGGGGGAAGAGACCCAGTACTTC. This translates into CASSGGEETQYF.

J is TRBJ2-6 and V is TRBV5-4; 9 nucleotides match TRBD1. The CDR3 is 18 amino acids. The V and J ends lost 4 bases and 1 base, in that order; junction bases with no gene match: 9. Germline CDR1 SGHNT, CDR2 YYREEE (reference sequence). CDR3 nucleotide sequence: TGTGCCAGCAGCCGCACGGGACAGGGCTCATCTGGGGCCAACGTCCTGACTTTC. Encoded protein: CASSRTGQGSSGANVLTF.

Many counts were recorded for this clonotype. The genes are TRBV5-1 and TRBJ1-1; D call uncertain. Germline lookup yields CDR1 SGHRS and CDR2 YFSETQ. The V end was cut by 0 bases, the J end by 5 bases, with 8 bases between. CDR3 length: 13 residues. CDR3 loop: CASSLGGRTEAFF. CDR3 bases: TGCGCCAGCAGCTTGGGAGGGAGGACTGAAGCTTTCTTT.

V and J are TRBV5-1 and TRBJ2-2; 8 positions agree with TRBD1. This CDR3 comprises 14 residues. Trimming removed 4 bases from V and 7 bases from J; junction bases left unmatched: 6. The germline gives CDR1 SGHRS, CDR2 YFSETQ. The CDR3: CASSDRGEGGELFF. In nucleotides, the CDR3 is TGCGCCAGCAGCGACAGGGGAGAAGGCGGGGAGCTGTTTTTT.

This clonotype came up a few times. The chain carries TRBV6-5 and TRBJ1-1, with D possibly being TRBD1 (5 bases). Per the germline V gene, CDR1 is MNHEY and CDR2 is SVGAGI. Trimming left V 2 bases short and J 4 bases short, with 14 bases between. The CDR3 length is 15 residues. CDR3 coding DNA: TGTGCCAGCAGTTACGAAGGGGCCCGCGTCACTGAAGCTTTCTTT. Its translation is CASSYEGARVTEAFF.

This clonotype has at least ten counts. This sequence joins TRBV5-5 and TRBJ1-4; 8 nucleotides match TRBD1. This CDR3 is built from 15 residues. V shed 3 bases and J 5 bases; nucleotides not matched to a gene: 6. From germline, CDR1 is SGHKS and CDR2 YYEKEE (reference sequence). The CDR3 sequence: CASSSTGGANEKLFF. The CDR3, as DNA: TGTGCCAGCAGCTCTACAGGGGGAGCGAATGAAAAACTGTTTTTT.

Ten or more counts support this clonotype. The chain has TRBV7-9 and TRBJ2-2, with unresolved D. The germline CDR1 and CDR2 sequences are SEHNR and FQNEAQ (reference sequence). This CDR3 has 12 residues. Written as DNA, the CDR3 is TGTACCGGCGGCCAGAACACCGGGGAGCTGTTTTTT. Translated: CTGGQNTGELFF.

The chain recombines TRBV6-5 with TRBJ1-1; D might be TRBD1 (5 bases). The CDR3 covers 14 residues. The germline V and J ends were trimmed by 8 bases and 6 bases, with 19 bases remaining between them. Germline values: CDR1 MNHEY, CDR2 SVGAGI. The CDR3 here is CASRGVGRTAEAFF. In DNA, the CDR3 is TGTGCCAGCCGGGGGGTGGGGCGGACCGCTGAAGCTTTCTTT.

This clonotype was counted ten times or more. The rearrangement uses TRBV5-1 and TRBJ1-2, with 10 bases identical to TRBD1. After removal of 0 bases from V and 7 bases from J, the junction contained 12 bases not matched to a gene. CDR1 and CDR2 from the germline V gene are SGHRS and YFSETQ. This CDR3 contains 17 residues. The CDR3 nucleotides are TGCGCCAGCAGCTTGGTGAGGGACAGGGGTTTTTTTGGTGGCTACACCTTC. Amino acid sequence: CASSLVRDRGFFGGYTF.

This clonotype was detected ten times or more. This chain uses TRBV4-1 with TRBJ2-7, with a weak D call TRBD2 (5 bases). V was clipped by 4 bases and J by 11 bases, with 21 bases between them. This CDR3 spans 14 amino acids. Germline CDR1 reads MGHRA; CDR2 reads YSYEKL. The CDR3 loop is CASSPDRTARAEYF. As DNA, the CDR3 is TGCGCCAGCAGCCCAGATAGAACGGCGCGAGCGGAGTACTTC.

This clonotype was counted ten times or more. This chain uses TRBV3-1 with TRBJ1-2, with D hard to call. Trimming took off 4 bases at V and 5 bases at J, with 11 bases between the two ends. From germline, CDR1 is LGHDT and CDR2 YNNKEL (reference sequence). The CDR3 runs 13 residues. CDR3 sequence (DNA): TGTGCCAGCAGCCCCTCTCTTCAGTATGGCTACACCTTC. This encodes CASSPSLQYGYTF.

This sequence joins TRBV4-3 and TRBJ2-3; maybe TRBD2 (6 bases). This CDR3 is built from 18 residues. Germline-derived CDR1 and CDR2 are LGHNA and YSLEER. V was cut by 0 bases and J by 3 bases, with 19 bases left in between. The CDR3 loop is CASSQEAHGGGKTDTQYF. The CDR3 bases are TGCGCCAGCAGCCAAGAGGCCCATGGGGGAGGAAAAACAGATACGCAGTATTTT.

The rearrangement joins TRBV20-1 to TRBJ1-1; D is unresolved. CDR1 and CDR2 from the germline V gene are DFQATT and SNEGSKA (reference sequence). V lost 3 bases and J lost 0, with 8 bases in between. CDR3 length: 13 residues. This CDR3 is CSASRTMNTEAFF. Written as DNA, the CDR3 is TGCAGTGCTAGTCGTACCATGAACACTGAAGCTTTCTTT.

This clonotype was detected a few times. V is TRBV7-3 and J is TRBJ1-2; D gene ambiguous. Trimming cost V 4 bases and J 7 bases, with 7 bases left between them. CDR1 is SGHTA and CDR2 is FQGTGA in the germline V gene. The CDR3 is 11 residues long. The CDR3 coding sequence is TGTGCCAGCAGCTCGCGGCTTGGCTACACCTTC. Translated: CASSSRLGYTF.

This clonotype has a handful of counts. The chain couples TRBV20-1 to TRBJ2-7, with 9 positions matching TRBD1. Germline V lookup: CDR1 DFQATT, CDR2 SNEGSKA (reference sequence). The J segment lost 3 bases and the V segment lost 5 bases, leaving 8 bases of the junction unmatched. This CDR3 has 14 amino acids. CDR3 in DNA: TGCAGTGCTCGTAGGCGGACAGGGGACTACGAGCAGTACTTC. It yields the protein CSARRRTGDYEQYF.

This clonotype occurred a few times. The genes are TRBV6-1 and TRBJ2-5; D might be TRBD1 (6 bases). The V end lost 4 bases, the J end lost 3 bases, and 9 bases lay between the germline ends. There are 13 residues in the CDR3. The germline gives CDR1 MNHNS, CDR2 SASEGT. CDR3 DNA sequence: TGTGCCAGCAGTGGGACAGATAAAGAGACCCAGTACTTC. Its translation: CASSGTDKETQYF.

The rearrangement uses TRBV20-1 and TRBJ1-5, with D tentatively TRBD1 (6 bases). The CDR3 consists of 17 residues. Trimming stripped 1 base from V and 0 bases from J, with 16 bases between. CDR1 is DFQATT, CDR2 SNEGSKA, per germline (reference sequence). CDR3 amino acids: CSARATGTPYSNQPQHF. The CDR3 nucleotides read TGCAGTGCTAGAGCAACCGGGACACCTTATAGCAATCAGCCCCAGCATTTT.

CDR3: CASSLQTGGAPLAKNIQYF. CDR3 sequence (DNA): TGTGCCAGCAGCCTCCAGACAGGGGGCGCGCCGCTAGCCAAAAACATTCAGTACTTC. The chain recombines TRBV21-1 with TRBJ2-4; no check of the table's D call, TRBD1, against the DNA was made. TRBV21-1 is a recognized pseudogene. The CDR3 totals 19 residues.

This chain uses TRBV10-3 with TRBJ2-4; unclear D gene. The length of the CDR3 is 12 residues. The germline V gene encodes CDR1 ENHRY and CDR2 SYGVKD. Trimming shortened V by 2 bases and J by 6 bases, and 5 bases separated the two germline ends. CDR3 nucleotide sequence: TGTGCCATCAGTGAGGGCGGAAACATTCAGTACTTC. This sequence encodes CAISEGGNIQYF.